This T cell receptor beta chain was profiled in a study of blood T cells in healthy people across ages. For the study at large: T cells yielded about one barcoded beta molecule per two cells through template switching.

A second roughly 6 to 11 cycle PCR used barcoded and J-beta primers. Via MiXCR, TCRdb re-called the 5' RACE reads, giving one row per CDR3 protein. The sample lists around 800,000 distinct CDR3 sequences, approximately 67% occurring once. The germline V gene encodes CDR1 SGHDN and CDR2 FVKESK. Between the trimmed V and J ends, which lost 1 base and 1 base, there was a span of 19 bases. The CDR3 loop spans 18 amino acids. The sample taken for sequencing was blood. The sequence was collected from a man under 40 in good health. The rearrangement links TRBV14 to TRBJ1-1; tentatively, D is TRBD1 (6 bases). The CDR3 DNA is TGTGCCAGCAGCCAAGTCCCAAACCCCCAGGGGAAGAACACTGAAGCTTTCTTT. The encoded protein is CASSQVPNPQGKNTEAFF.